These T cell receptor beta chains were read from a single sample in a study of cytomegalovirus exposure and HLA in healthy donors. Assay: immunoSEQ multiplex PCR; the TCRdb copy retains only in-frame clones and omits some. The repertoire includes around 250,000 clones, about 86% of them detected once, and about 7.3% sits in the top ten. What was sequenced was PBMCs. The receptors derive from a woman aged 55 to 70 in good health and CMV-seropositive. The CDR3 runs from the conserved cysteine through the conserved F or W. A D gene is named only where the DNA matches it firmly. Clone size is not always given. Where it is, it says once, few, many or a class for expanded clones.

clone_size j_call d_call v_call cdr3_nt cdr3_aa
- TRBJ1-5 TRBD1 TRBV9 TGTGCCAGCAGTGGGACAGGGAGCAATCAGCCCCAGCATTTT CASSGTGSNQPQHF
- TRBJ2-7 - TRBV19 TGTGCCAGTAGTAGGGGCGGCCCCTACGAGCAGTACTTC CASSRGGPYEQYF
few TRBJ2-2 TRBD1 TRBV15 TGTGCCACCAGCAGAGCCTTCGGACAGGGCAACACCGGGGAGCTGTTTTTT CATSRAFGQGNTGELFF
- TRBJ2-7 - TRBV10-1 TGCGCCAGCAGTGCAGCGGGCGCCTACGAGCAGTACTTC CASSAAGAYEQYF
- TRBJ2-2 TRBD2 TRBV19 TGTGCCAGTAGGACTAGCGGGATGGCAAACACCGGGGAGCTGTTTTTT CASRTSGMANTGELFF
- TRBJ2-7 - TRBV7-2 TGTGCCAGCAGCTTAGGGCGGGCCTACGAGCAGTACTTC CASSLGRAYEQYF
few TRBJ2-1 - TRBV2 TGTGCCTGTCTTAGCGGCAGTTACAATGAGCAGTTCTTC CACLSGSYNEQFF
- TRBJ1-4 TRBD1 TRBV5-1 TGCGCCAGCAGCTTACAGGGGTTCATGACTAATGAAAAACTGTTTTTT CASSLQGFMTNEKLFF
few TRBJ1-1 - TRBV19 TGTGCCAGTAGTATCTTCGGGAGAGCTTTCTTT CASSIFGRAFF
- TRBJ2-6 TRBD2 TRBV7-9 TGTTCCAGCAGCCTCGTAACAAGCGGGGCTGGGGCCAACGTCCTGACTTTC CSSSLVTSGAGANVLTF
few TRBJ2-3 TRBD2 TRBV19 TGTGCCAGTAGTATTTTTGGGCGGGAGATTGGAGATACGCAGTATTTT CASSIFGREIGDTQYF
few TRBJ2-1 - TRBV27 TGTGCCAGCAGTTTATCGAAGGGGGGGGGCGGGGGCTACAATGAGCAGTTCTTC CASSLSKGGGGGYNEQFF
- TRBJ2-7 - TRBV5-6 TGTGCCAGCAGCTTGGATCGGGGAACTATCGAGCAGTACTTC CASSLDRGTIEQYF
- TRBJ1-2 TRBD1 TRBV5-1 TGCGCCAGCAGCTCGGGACAGGGGGCCGACTATGGCTACACCTTC CASSSGQGADYGYTF
- TRBJ1-4 TRBD1 TRBV6-1 TGTGCCAGCAGTGAACAAAAGGGGGCAAATGAAAAACTGTTTTTT CASSEQKGANEKLFF
- TRBJ2-7 - TRBV19 TGTGCCAGTGGACAGAAGAATTCCTACGAGCAGTACTTC CASGQKNSYEQYF
- TRBJ2-5 TRBD1 TRBV5-1 TGCGCCAGCAGCGCCGGGACAGGGTTCGTGGATGGGTTAGAGACCCAGTACTTC CASSAGTGFVDGLETQYF
few TRBJ2-7 TRBD1 TRBV5-1 TGCGCCAGCAGCTCAACCGGGACAGGGAGGACCTACGAGCAGTACTTC CASSSTGTGRTYEQYF
- TRBJ1-2 - TRBV5-1 TGCGCCAGCAGCTTGTTGTTTGGAGGGGTTGGTGGCTACACCTTC CASSLLFGGVGGYTF
- TRBJ1-4 - TRBV18 TGTGCCAGCTCAGAAACGAGTGCAACTAATGAAAAACTGTTTTTT CASSETSATNEKLFF
- TRBJ2-5 - TRBV29-1 TGCAGCGTTGTCGGGGTGAAGTACCAAGAGACCCAGTACTTC CSVVGVKYQETQYF
- TRBJ1-4 - TRBV2 TGTGCCAGCAATTCACGAGGAGAGGGCAGGGAAAAACTGTTTTTT CASNSRGEGREKLFF
- TRBJ2-3 - TRBV19 TGTGCCAGTAGTATGTATAGGGGCCAGGGGCTAGGCGGTACGCAGTATTTT CASSMYRGQGLGGTQYF
- TRBJ2-5 TRBD2 TRBV28 TGTGCCAGCAGTTTCCCCGTAGCGGGAGTCTACCTTGGGGAGACCCAGTACTTC CASSFPVAGVYLGETQYF
few TRBJ2-6 - TRBV5-1 TGCGCCAGCAGCTTGGATTCCGCGGTCGTTACCTCCAACTCTGGGGCCAACGTCCTGACTTTC CASSLDSAVVTSNSGANVLTF
- TRBJ2-7 TRBD1 TRBV5-4 TGTGCCAGCAGCTTTTCGACAGGGGGCTACGAGCAGTACTTC CASSFSTGGYEQYF
- TRBJ1-3 TRBD1 TRBV7-6 TGTGCCAGCAGCCCTGGGACAGACTCTGGAAACACCATATATTTT CASSPGTDSGNTIYF
- TRBJ2-1 - TRBV5-6 TGTGCCAGCAGCTCGTGGGAGGCCGGCGATGAGCAGTTCTTC CASSSWEAGDEQFF
once TRBJ2-1 - TRBV28 TGTGCCAGCACTGTTAGGGGGAACAATGAGCAGTTCTTC CASTVRGNNEQFF
- TRBJ2-1 TRBD2 TRBV29-1 TGCAGCGTTGCTGGCGCAGGGAAGGGACTAGCGAGCTCCTACAATGAGCAGTTCTTC CSVAGAGKGLASSYNEQFF
- TRBJ1-5 - TRBV19 TGTGCCAGCACGACGGGTAGCAATCAGCCCCAGCATTTT CASTTGSNQPQHF
- TRBJ1-5 - TRBV28 TGTGCCAGCAGTTCAGGGGGCAATCAGCCCCAGCATTTT CASSSGGNQPQHF
- TRBJ1-5 - TRBV7-9 TGTGCCAGCAGCTCCTTCTCCGGGAGCAATCAGCCCCAGCATTTT CASSSFSGSNQPQHF
- TRBJ2-7 TRBD2 TRBV5-1 TGCGCTAGCAGCTTGGGCGAGCGGGGTTACGAGCAGTACTTC CASSLGERGYEQYF
- TRBJ1-1 - TRBV21-1 TGTGCCAGCAGCCTCACAGGGCGGACTGAAGCTTTCTTT CASSLTGRTEAFF
- TRBJ1-1 - TRBV20-1 TGCAGCGCGATAAACCCCGGTCGCGCTTTCTTT CSAINPGRAFF
- TRBJ2-7 - TRBV9 TGTGCCAGCAGCGTAGCCGCGGGAACTATCTACGAGCAGTACTTC CASSVAAGTIYEQYF
- TRBJ2-3 - TRBV30 TGTGCCTGGGCAGGGAACGATGCAGATACGCAGTATTTT CAWAGNDADTQYF
few TRBJ2-7 TRBD1 TRBV20-1 TGCAGTGTCGGGACAGCCTACGAGCAGTACTTC CSVGTAYEQYF
- TRBJ2-2 - TRBV13 TGTGCCAGCAGCCCACTTAGCACCGGGGAGCTGTTTTTT CASSPLSTGELFF
- TRBJ1-1 - TRBV4-1 TGCGCCAGCAGCCAAGGGTCAGGGAACACTGAAGCTTTCTTT CASSQGSGNTEAFF
- TRBJ1-3 - TRBV25-1 TGTGCCAGCATTAAAAGGCGGCAGGGATGGTGGGGAAACACCATATATTTT CASIKRRQGWWGNTIYF
- TRBJ2-2 - TRBV5-6 TGTGCCAGCAGCCGTACAGGGAGAGTAGGCGGGGAGCTGTTTTTT CASSRTGRVGGELFF
- TRBJ2-7 - TRBV5-1 TGCGCCAGCAGCGAACGGACAGCCTACGAGCAGTACTTC CASSERTAYEQYF
- TRBJ2-5 - TRBV21-1 TGTGCCAGCCACCCAGGGGGCCAAGAGACCCAGTACTTC CASHPGGQETQYF
- TRBJ2-1 TRBD2 TRBV7-3 TGTGCCAGCAGCTTACAGGCGGGAGTGGGCAATGAGCAGTTCTTC CASSLQAGVGNEQFF
- TRBJ2-3 TRBD1 TRBV2 TGTGCCAGCAGTGGGGACAGGGGGCGGGGCACAGATACGCAGTATTTT CASSGDRGRGTDTQYF